This T cell receptor beta chain came from a study of CD8+ T cells in alopecia areata. As for the study in general: The protocol delivered tofacitinib for 6 to 18 months, then withdrew it for 6 months. Scalp area affected, as a percentage, set the severity score of treated patients. General study points: Scalp and blood retained many expanded lesional clones during tofacitinib. Patients showed less clear TCR sequence sharing than mice, possibly partly because of HLA diversity.

As to this clone: Its antigen is currently unknown.

Once RNA had been extracted, it was reverse transcribed into cDNA to act as the sequencing template. Measured with immunoSEQ multiplex PCR; TCRdb has only the in-frame clones, and not every one. The sample lists some 180,000 clones, approximately 55% occurring once. This CDR3 has 15 amino acids. Germline CDR1 SGHTA, CDR2 FQGTGA. J was trimmed by 3 bases and V by 5 bases; bases with no gene match: 8. The treatment here: oral pan-JAK inhibitor, 5-10 mg twice daily. The sample consisted of CD8+ T cells sorted from blood, taken at week 24, from a patient treated with tofacitinib. The chain joins TRBV7-3 to TRBJ2-7, with 9 bases that match TRBD1. This clonotype originated in a human donor with alopecia areata. The CDR3 region is CASSLGQGIYYEQYF. CDR3 DNA sequence: TGTGCCAGCAGCCTGGGACAGGGAATCTACTACGAGCAGTACTTC.